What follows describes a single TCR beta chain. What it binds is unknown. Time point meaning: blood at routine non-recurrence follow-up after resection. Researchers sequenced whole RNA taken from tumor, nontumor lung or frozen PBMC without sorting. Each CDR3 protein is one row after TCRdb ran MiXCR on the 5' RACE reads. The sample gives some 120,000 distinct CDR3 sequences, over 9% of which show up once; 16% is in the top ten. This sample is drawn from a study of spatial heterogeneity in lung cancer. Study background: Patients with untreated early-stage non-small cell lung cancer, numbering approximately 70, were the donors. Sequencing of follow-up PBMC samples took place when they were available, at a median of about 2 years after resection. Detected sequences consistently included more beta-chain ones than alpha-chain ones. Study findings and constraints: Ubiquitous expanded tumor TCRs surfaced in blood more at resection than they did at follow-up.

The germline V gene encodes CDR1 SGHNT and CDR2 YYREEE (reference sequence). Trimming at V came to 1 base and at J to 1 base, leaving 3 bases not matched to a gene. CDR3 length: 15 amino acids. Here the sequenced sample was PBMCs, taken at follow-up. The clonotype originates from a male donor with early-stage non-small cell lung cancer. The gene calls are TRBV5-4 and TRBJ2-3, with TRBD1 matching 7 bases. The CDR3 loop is CASSLSGQRTDTQYF. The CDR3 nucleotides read TGTGCCAGCAGCTTGTCGGGACAGCGCACAGATACGCAGTATTTT.